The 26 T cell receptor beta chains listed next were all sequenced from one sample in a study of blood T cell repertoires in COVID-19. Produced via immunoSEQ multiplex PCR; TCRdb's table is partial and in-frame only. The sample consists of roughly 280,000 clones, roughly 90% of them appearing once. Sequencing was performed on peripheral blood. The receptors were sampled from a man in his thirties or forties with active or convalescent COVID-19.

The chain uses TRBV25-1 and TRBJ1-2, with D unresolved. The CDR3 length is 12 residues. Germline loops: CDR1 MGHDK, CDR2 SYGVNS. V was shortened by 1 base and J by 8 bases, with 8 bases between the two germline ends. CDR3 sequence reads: CASSEFWAGYTF. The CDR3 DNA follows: TGTGCCAGCAGTGAATTTTGGGCCGGCTACACCTTC.

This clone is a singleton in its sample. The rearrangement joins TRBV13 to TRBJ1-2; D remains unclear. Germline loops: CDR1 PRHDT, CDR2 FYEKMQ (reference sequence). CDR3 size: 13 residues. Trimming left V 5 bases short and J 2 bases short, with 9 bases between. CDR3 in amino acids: CASSLSENYGYTF. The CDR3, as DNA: TGTGCCAGCAGCCTAAGCGAAAACTATGGCTACACCTTC.

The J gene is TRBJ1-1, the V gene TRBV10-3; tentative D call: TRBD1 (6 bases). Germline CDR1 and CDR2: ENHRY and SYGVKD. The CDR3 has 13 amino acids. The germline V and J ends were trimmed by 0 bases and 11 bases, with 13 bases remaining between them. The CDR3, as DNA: TGTGCCATCAGTGAGTCAGGGGGAGAGCCGGCTTTCTTT. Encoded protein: CAISESGGEPAFF.

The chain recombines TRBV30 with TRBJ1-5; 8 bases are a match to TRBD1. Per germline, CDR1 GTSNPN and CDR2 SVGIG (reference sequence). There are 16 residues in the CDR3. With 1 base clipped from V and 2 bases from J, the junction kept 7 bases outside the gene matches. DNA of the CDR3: TGTGCCTGGAGTGGGACAGGGCGAGGGGGCAATCAGCCCCAGCATTTT. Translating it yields CAWSGTGRGGNQPQHF.

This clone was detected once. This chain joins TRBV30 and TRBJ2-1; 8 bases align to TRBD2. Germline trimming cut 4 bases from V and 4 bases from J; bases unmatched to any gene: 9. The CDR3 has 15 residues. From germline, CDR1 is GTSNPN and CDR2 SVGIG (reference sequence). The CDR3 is CAWKPGGGFYNEQFF. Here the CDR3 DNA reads TGTGCCTGGAAACCCGGGGGGGGCTTTTACAATGAGCAGTTCTTC.

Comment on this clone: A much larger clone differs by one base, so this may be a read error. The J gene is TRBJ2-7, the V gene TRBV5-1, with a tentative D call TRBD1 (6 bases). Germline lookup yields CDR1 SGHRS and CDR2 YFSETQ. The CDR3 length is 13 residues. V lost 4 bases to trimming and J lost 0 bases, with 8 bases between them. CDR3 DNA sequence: TGCGCCAGCAGCCAGGACAGCTCCTACGAGCAGTACTTC. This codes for CASSQDSSYEQYF.

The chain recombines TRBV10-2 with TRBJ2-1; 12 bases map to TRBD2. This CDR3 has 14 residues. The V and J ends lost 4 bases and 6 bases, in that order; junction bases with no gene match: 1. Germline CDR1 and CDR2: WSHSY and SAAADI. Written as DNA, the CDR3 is TGCGCCAGCAGTGCTAGCGGGGGGGGCAATGAGCAGTTCTTC. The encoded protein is CASSASGGGNEQFF.

CDR3 residues: CASSEPGGDSYNEQFF. In nucleotides, the CDR3 is TGTGCCAGCAGTGAGCCAGGGGGAGACTCCTACAATGAGCAGTTCTTC. The chain uses TRBV25-1 and TRBJ2-1, with 7 bases aligning to TRBD1. Germline-derived CDR1 and CDR2 are MGHDK and SYGVNS. This CDR3 contains 16 residues. With 3 bases clipped from V and 0 bases from J, the junction kept 5 bases outside the gene matches.

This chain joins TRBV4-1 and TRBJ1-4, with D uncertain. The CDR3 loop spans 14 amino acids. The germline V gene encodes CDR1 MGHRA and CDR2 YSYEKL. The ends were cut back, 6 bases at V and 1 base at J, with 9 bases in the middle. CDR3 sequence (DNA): TGCGCCAGCAGGGTACAGTTAACTAATGAAAAACTGTTTTTT. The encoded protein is CASRVQLTNEKLFF.

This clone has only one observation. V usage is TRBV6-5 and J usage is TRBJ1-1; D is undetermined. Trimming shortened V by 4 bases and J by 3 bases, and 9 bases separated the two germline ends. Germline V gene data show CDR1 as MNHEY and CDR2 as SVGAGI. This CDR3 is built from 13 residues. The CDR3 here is CASSSPEDTEAFF. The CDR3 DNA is TGTGCCAGCAGTTCCCCGGAGGACACTGAAGCTTTCTTT.

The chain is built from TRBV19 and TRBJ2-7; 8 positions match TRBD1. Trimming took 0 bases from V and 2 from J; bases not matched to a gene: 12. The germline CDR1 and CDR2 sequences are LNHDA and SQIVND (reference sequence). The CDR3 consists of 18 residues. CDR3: CASSIDLVRDRITYEQYF. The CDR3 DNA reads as TGTGCCAGTAGTATAGATTTAGTGAGGGACAGGATCACCTACGAGCAGTACTTC.

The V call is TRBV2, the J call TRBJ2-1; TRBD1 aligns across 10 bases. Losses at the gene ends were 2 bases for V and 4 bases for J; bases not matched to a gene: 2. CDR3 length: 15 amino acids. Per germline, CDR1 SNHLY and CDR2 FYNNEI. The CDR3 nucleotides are TGTGCCAGCAGTGAAACGGGACAGGGGTACAATGAGCAGTTCTTC. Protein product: CASSETGQGYNEQFF.

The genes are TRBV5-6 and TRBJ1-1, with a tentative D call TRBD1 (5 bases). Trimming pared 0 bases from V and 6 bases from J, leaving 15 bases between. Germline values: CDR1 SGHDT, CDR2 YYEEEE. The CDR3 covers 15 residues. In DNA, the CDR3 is TGTGCCAGCAGCTTGGGGGCGTCAGGGTCCCCTGAAGCTTTCTTT. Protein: CASSLGASGSPEAFF.

CDR3 loop: CASAQDSVSYEQYF. In DNA, the CDR3 is TGTGCCAGCGCCCAGGACAGTGTTTCCTACGAGCAGTACTTC. V is TRBV6-6 and J is TRBJ2-7, with D perhaps matching TRBD1 (6 bases). Germline V lookup: CDR1 MNHNY, CDR2 SVGAGI (reference sequence). This CDR3 has 14 residues. The V end was cut by 8 bases, the J end by 1 base, with 15 bases between.

As DNA, the CDR3 is TGCGCCAGCAGTGGGCAGGGAGGTCAGCCCCAGCATTTT. Encoded protein: CASSGQGGQPQHF. The rearrangement joins TRBV5-1 to TRBJ1-5, with a weak D call TRBD1 (5 bases). The V end lost 5 bases, the J end lost 6 bases, and 12 bases lay between the germline ends. This CDR3 contains 13 residues. CDR1 is SGHRS and CDR2 is YFSETQ in the germline V gene.

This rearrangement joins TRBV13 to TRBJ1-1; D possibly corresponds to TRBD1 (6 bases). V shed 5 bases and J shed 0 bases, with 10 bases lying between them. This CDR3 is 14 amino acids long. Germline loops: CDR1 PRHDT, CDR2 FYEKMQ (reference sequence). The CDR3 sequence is CASSNGQMNTEAFF. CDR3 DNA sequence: TGTGCCAGCAGCAACGGACAGATGAACACTGAAGCTTTCTTT.

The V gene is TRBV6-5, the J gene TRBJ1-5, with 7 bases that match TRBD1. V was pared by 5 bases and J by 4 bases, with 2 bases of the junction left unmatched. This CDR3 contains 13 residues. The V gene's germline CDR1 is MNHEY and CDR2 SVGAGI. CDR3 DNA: TGTGCCAGCAGTCTACAGGGGAATCAGCCCCAGCATTTT. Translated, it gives CASSLQGNQPQHF.

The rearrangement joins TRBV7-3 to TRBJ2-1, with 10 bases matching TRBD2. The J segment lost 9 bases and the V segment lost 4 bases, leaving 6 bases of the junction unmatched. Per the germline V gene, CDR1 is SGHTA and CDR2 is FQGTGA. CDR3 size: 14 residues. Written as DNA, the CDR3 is TGTGCCAGCAGCTCGGAGCGGGGGGGCTTTGAGCAGTTCTTC. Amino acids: CASSSERGGFEQFF.

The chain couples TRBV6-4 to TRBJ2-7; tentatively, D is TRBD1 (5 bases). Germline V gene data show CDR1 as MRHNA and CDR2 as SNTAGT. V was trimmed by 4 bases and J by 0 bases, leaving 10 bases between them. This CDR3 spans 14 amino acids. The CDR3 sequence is CASSADRNSYEQYF. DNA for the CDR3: TGTGCCAGCAGTGCCGACAGAAACTCCTACGAGCAGTACTTC.

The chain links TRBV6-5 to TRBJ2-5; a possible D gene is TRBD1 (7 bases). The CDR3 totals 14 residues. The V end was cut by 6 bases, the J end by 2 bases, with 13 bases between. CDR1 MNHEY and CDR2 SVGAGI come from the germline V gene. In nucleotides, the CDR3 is TGTGCCAGCAGGGCGGGACAGACACAAGAGACCCAGTACTTC. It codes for CASRAGQTQETQYF.

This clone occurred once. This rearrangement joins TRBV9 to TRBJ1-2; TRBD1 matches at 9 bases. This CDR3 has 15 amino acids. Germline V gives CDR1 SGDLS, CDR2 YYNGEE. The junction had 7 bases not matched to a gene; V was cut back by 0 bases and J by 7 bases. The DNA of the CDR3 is TGTGCCAGCAGCGTAGAGGGACAGGGATTGACTGGCTACACCTTC. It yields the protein CASSVEGQGLTGYTF.

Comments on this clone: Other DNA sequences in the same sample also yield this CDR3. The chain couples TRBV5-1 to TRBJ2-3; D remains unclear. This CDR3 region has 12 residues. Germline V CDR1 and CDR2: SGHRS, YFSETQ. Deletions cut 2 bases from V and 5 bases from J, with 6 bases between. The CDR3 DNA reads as TGCGCCAGCAGCTTCTCAGGAGATACGCAGTATTTT. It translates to CASSFSGDTQYF.

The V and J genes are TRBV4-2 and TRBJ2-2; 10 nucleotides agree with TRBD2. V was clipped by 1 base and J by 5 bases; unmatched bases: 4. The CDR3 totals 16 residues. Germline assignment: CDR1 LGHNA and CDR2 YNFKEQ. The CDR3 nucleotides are TGTGCCAGCAGCCAAGGGGCTAGCGGGGGTACCGGGGAGCTGTTTTTT. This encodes CASSQGASGGTGELFF.

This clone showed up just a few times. The CDR3 region is CSASRTGIGDTEAFF. DNA for the CDR3: TGCAGTGCTAGTAGGACCGGGATTGGGGACACTGAAGCTTTCTTT. This rearrangement joins TRBV20-1 to TRBJ1-1, with D uncertain. CDR1 DFQATT and CDR2 SNEGSKA come from the germline V gene (reference sequence). The CDR3 runs 15 residues. V lost 3 bases and J lost 3, with 17 bases in between.

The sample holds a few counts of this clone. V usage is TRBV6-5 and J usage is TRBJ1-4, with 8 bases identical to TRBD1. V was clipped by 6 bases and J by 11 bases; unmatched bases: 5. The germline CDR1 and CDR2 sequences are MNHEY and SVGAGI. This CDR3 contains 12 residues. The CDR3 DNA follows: TGTGCCAGCAGGGACAGGGCCTACAAACTGTTTTTT. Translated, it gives CASRDRAYKLFF.

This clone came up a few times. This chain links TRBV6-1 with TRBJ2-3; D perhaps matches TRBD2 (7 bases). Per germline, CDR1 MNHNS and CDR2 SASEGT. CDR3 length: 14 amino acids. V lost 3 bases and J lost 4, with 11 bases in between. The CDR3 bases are TGTGCCAGCAGTGAGGGGGGGGCCGCAGATACGCAGTATTTT. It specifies CASSEGGAADTQYF.